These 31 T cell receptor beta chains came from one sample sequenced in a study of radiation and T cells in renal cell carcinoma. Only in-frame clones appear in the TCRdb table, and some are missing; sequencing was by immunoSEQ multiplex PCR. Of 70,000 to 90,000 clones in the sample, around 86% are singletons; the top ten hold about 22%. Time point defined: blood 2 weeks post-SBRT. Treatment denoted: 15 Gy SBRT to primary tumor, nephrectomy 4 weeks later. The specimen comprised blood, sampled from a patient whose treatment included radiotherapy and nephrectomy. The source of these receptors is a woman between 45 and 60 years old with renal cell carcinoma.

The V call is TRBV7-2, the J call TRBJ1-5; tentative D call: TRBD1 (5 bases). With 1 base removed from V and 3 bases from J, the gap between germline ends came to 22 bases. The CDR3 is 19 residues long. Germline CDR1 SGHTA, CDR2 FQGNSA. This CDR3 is CASSLGGGQGRFFNQPQHF. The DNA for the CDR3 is TGTGCCAGCAGCTTAGGTGGCGGACAAGGGAGGTTTTTCAATCAGCCCCAGCATTTT.

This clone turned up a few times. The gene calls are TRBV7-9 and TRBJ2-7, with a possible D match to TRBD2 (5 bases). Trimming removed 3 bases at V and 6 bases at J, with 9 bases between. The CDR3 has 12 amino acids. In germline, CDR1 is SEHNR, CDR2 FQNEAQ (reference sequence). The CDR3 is CASSFLSGEQYF. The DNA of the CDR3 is TGTGCCAGCAGCTTTTTAAGCGGCGAGCAGTACTTC. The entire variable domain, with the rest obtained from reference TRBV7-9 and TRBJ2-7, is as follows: DTGVSQNPRHKITKRGQNVTFRCDPISEHNRLYWYRQTLGQGPEFLTYFQNEAQLEKSRLLSDRFSAERPKGSFSTLEIQRTEQGDSAMYLCASSFLSGEQYFGPGTRLTVT.

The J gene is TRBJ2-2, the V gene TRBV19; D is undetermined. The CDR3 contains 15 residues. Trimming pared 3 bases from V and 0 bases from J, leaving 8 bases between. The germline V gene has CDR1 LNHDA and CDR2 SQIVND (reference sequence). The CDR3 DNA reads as TGTGCCAGTAGTATTCGGGCAGCGAACACCGGGGAGCTGTTTTTT. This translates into CASSIRAANTGELFF.

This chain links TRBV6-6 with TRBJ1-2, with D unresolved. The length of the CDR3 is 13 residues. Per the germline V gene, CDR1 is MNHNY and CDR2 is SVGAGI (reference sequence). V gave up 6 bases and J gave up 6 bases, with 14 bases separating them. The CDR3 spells CASRTLGVNGYTF. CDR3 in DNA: TGTGCCAGCAGGACTCTGGGTGTGAATGGCTACACCTTC.

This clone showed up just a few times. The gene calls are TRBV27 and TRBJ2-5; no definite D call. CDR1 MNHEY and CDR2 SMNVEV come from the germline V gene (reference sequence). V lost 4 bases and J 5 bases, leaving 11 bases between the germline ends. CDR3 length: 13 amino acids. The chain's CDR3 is CASSYSRGETQYF. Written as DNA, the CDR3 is TGTGCCAGCAGTTACTCCCGTGGGGAGACCCAGTACTTC.

CDR3 loop: CASSDLLTEQFF. The CDR3 DNA reads TGCGCCAGCAGTGATTTGTTGACTGAGCAGTTCTTC. This chain connects TRBV10-1 to TRBJ2-1; no firm D call. The CDR3 is 12 amino acids. Germline V CDR1 and CDR2: WNHNN, SYGVQD (reference sequence). Trimming took 3 bases from V and 9 from J, leaving 9 bases between them.

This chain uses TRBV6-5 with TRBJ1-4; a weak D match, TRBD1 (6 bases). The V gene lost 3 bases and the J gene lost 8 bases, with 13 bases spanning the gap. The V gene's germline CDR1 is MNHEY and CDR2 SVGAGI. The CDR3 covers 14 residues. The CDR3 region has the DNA TGTGCCAGCAGTTATGGGACACGGGCGGAAAAACTGTTTTTT. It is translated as CASSYGTRAEKLFF.

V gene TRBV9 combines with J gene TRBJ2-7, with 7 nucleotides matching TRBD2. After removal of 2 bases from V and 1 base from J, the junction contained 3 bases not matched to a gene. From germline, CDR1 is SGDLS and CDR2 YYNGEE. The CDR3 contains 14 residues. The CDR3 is CASSVGAGSYEQYF. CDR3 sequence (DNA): TGTGCCAGCAGCGTCGGAGCGGGATCCTACGAGCAGTACTTC.

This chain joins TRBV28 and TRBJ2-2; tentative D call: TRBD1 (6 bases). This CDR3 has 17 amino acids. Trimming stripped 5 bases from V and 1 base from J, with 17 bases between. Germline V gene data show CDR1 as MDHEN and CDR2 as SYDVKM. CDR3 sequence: CASSRSRGVWNTGELFF. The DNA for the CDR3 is TGTGCCAGCAGTCGATCCAGGGGTGTTTGGAACACCGGGGAGCTGTTTTTT.

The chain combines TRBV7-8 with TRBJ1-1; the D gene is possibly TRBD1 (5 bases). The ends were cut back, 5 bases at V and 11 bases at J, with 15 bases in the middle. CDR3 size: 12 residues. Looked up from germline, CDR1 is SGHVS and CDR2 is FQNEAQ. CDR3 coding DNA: TGTGCCAGCAGCCCCCCGACAGAGGGGGCTTTCTTT. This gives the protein CASSPPTEGAFF. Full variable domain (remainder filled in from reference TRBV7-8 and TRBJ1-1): GAGVSQSPRYKVAKRGQDVALRCDPISGHVSLFWYQQALGQGPEFLTYFQNEAQLDKSGLPSDRFFAERPEGSVSTLKIQRTQQEDSAVYLCASSPPTEGAFFGQGTRLTVV.

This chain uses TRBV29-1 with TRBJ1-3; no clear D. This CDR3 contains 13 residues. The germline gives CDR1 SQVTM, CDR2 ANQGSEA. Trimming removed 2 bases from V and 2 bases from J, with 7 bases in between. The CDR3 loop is CSVEQVPGNTIYF. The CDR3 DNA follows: TGCAGCGTTGAACAGGTTCCTGGAAACACCATATATTTT.

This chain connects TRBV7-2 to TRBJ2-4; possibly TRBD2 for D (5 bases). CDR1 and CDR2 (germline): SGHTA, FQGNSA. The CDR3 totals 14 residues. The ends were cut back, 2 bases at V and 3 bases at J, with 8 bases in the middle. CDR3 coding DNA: TGTGCCAGCAGCTTATCAGGACTCAAAAACATTCAGTACTTC. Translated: CASSLSGLKNIQYF.

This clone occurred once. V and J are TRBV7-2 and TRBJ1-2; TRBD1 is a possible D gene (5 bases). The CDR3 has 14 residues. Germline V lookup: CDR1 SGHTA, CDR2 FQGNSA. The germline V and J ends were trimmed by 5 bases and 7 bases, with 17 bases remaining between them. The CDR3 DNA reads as TGTGCCAGCAGCCCCGGGGGAACCCTAGGTGGCTACACCTTC. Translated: CASSPGGTLGGYTF.

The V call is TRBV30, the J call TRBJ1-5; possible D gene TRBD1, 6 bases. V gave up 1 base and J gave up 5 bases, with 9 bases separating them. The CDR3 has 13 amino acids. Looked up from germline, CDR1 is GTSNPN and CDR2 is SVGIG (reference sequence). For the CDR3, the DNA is TGTGCCTGGAGTGCCTCAGGGGATCAGCCCCAGCATTTT. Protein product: CAWSASGDQPQHF.

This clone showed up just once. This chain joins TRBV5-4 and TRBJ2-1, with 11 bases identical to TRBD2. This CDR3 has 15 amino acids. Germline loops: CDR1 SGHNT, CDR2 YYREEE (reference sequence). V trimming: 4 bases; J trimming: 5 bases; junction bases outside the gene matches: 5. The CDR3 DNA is TGTGCCAGCAGCCACAGACTAGCGGGAAACAATGAGCAGTTCTTC. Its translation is CASSHRLAGNNEQFF.

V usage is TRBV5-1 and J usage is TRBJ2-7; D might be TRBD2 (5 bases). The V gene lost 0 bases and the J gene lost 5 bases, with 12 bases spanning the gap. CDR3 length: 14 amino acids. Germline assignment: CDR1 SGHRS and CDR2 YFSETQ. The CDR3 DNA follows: TGCGCCAGCAGCTTGGGGCCTAGCAATCACGAGCAGTACTTC. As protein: CASSLGPSNHEQYF.

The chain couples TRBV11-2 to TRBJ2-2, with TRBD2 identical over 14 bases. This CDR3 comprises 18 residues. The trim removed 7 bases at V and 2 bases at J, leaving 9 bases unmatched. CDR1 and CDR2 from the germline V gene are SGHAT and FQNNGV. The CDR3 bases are TGTGCCAGCACGCCCGGGACTAGCGGGGGACCAAACACCGGGGAGCTGTTTTTT. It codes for CASTPGTSGGPNTGELFF.

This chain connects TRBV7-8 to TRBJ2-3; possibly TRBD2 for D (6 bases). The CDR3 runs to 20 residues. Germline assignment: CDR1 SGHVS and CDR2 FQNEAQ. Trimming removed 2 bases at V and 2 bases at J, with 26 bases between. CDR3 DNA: TGTGCCAGCAGCTTACCCGGCCGGGACTTAAGTATCCCCCCCACAGATACGCAGTATTTT. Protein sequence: CASSLPGRDLSIPPTDTQYF.

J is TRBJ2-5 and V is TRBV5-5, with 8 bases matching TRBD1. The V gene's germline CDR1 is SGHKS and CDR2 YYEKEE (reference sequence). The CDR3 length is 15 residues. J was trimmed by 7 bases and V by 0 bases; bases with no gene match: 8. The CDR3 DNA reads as TGTGCCAGCAGCTTGGGACAGGGGTTGCTTGGGACCCAGTACTTC. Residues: CASSLGQGLLGTQYF.

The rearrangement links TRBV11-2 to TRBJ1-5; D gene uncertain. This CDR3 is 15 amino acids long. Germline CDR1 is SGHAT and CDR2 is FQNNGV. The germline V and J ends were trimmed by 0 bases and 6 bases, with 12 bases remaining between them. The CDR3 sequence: CASSLDSGLRQPQHF. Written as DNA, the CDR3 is TGTGCCAGCAGCTTAGATTCTGGACTCCGTCAGCCCCAGCATTTT.

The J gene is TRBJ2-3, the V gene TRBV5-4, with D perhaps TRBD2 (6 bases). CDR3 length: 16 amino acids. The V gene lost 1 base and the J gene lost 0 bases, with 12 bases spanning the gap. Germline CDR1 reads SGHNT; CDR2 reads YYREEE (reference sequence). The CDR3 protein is CASSLRLSGSTDTQYF. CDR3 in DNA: TGTGCCAGCAGCTTGCGGCTTAGCGGCAGCACAGATACGCAGTATTTT.

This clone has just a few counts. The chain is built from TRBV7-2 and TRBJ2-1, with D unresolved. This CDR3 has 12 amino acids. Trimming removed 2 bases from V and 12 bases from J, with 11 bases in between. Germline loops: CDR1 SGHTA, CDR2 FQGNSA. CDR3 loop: CASSLSGSRQFF. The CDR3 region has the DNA TGTGCCAGCAGCTTAAGTGGCAGCAGGCAGTTCTTC.

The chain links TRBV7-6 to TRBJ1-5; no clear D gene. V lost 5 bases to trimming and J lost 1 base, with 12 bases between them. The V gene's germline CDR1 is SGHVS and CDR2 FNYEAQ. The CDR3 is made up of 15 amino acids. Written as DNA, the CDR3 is TGTGCCAGCAGCCTTTACACGGGGAGCAATCAGCCCCAGCATTTT. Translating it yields CASSLYTGSNQPQHF.

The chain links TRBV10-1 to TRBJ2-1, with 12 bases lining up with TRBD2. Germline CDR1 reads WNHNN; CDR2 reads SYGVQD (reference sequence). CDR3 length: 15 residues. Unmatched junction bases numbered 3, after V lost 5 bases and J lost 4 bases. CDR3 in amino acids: CASSTTSGGYNEQFF. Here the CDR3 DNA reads TGCGCCAGCAGTACGACTAGCGGGGGATACAATGAGCAGTTCTTC.

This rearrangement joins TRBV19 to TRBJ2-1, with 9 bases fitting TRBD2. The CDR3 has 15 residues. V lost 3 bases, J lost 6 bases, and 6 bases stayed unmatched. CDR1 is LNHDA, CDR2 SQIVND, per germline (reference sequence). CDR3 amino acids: CASSILAGVGNEQFF. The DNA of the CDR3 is TGTGCCAGTAGTATTTTAGCGGGAGTGGGCAATGAGCAGTTCTTC.

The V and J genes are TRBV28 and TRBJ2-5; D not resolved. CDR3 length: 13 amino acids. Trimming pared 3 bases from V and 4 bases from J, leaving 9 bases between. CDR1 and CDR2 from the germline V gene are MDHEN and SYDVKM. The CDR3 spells CASSFRTGETQYF. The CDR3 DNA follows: TGTGCCAGCAGTTTTAGAACTGGAGAGACCCAGTACTTC.

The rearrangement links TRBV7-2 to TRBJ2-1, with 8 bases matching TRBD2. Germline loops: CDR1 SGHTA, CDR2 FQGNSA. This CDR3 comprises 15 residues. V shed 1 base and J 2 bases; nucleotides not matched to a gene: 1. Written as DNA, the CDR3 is TGTGCCAGCAGCTTAGATAGCGGGACCTACAATGAGCAGTTCTTC. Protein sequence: CASSLDSGTYNEQFF.

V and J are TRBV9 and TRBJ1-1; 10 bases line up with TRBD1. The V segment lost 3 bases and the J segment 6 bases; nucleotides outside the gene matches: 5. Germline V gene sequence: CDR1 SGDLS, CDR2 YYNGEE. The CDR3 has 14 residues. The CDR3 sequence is CASSADRGDSEAFF. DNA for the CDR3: TGTGCCAGCAGCGCGGACAGGGGGGACTCTGAAGCTTTCTTT. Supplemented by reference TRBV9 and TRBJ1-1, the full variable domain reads DSGVTQTPKHLITATGQRVTLRCSPRSGDLSVYWYQQSLDQGLQFLIQYYNGEERAKGNILERFSAQQFPDLHSELNLSSLELGDSALYFCASSADRGDSEAFFGQGTRLTVV.

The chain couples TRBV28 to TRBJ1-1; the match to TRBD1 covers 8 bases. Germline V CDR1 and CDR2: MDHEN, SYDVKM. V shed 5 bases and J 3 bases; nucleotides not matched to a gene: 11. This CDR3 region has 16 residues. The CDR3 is CASSPPGGGGDTEAFF. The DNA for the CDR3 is TGTGCCAGCAGTCCCCCAGGGGGCGGGGGGGACACTGAAGCTTTCTTT.

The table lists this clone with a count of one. The CDR3 reads CASAGAPQETQYF. DNA of the CDR3: TGTGCTAGCGCGGGGGCCCCACAAGAGACCCAGTACTTC. The chain joins TRBV12-5 to TRBJ2-5, with D possibly matching TRBD2 (7 bases). With 9 bases removed from V and 2 bases from J, the gap between germline ends came to 13 bases. Germline CDR1 and CDR2: LGHNT and FRNRAP. The CDR3 consists of 13 residues.

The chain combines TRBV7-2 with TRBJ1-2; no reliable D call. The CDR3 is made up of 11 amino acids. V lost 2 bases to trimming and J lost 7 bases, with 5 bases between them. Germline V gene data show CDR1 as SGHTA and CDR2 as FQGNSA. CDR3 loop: CASSLFSGYTF. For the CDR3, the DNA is TGTGCCAGCAGCTTATTTTCTGGCTACACCTTC.